There are many counts of the clone carrying this T cell receptor beta chain. As yet, its antigen is unknown. From RNA transcripts, TCR beta CDR3 regions were amplified. Researchers ran a first-round RT-PCR on the TCR CDR3 using the HTBI primer set. TCRdb re-called the multiplex PCR reads through MiXCR, storing one row per CDR3 protein. Here the sample spans approximately 620,000 distinct CDR3 sequences, over 11% being singletons. The record originates from a study of T cells in Graves' hyperthyroidism and ophthalmopathy. Study summary: Before treatment of any kind, peripheral blood was taken at initial diagnosis. Study results and caveats: Most clonotypes that expanded in the thyroid above 0.001 also showed up in blood.

When hyperthyroidism was first diagnosed, the blood sample was taken, preceding any ophthalmopathy symptoms. The authors obtained PBMCs from about 9.5 ml of fresh peripheral blood. In germline, CDR1 is SNHLY, CDR2 FYNNEI. Trimming took 0 bases from V and 3 from J, leaving 12 bases between them. This CDR3 contains 16 residues. The V gene is TRBV2, the J gene TRBJ2-4, with a possible D match to TRBD2 (5 bases). The sequencing input was blood. The sequence came from a woman aged 25 to 39 with Graves' hyperthyroidism that later progressed to Graves' ophthalmopathy. The CDR3 bases are TGTGCCAGCAGTGAAGCGATAGCGTTAGTCAAAAACATTCAGTACTTC. This codes for CASSEAIALVKNIQYF.